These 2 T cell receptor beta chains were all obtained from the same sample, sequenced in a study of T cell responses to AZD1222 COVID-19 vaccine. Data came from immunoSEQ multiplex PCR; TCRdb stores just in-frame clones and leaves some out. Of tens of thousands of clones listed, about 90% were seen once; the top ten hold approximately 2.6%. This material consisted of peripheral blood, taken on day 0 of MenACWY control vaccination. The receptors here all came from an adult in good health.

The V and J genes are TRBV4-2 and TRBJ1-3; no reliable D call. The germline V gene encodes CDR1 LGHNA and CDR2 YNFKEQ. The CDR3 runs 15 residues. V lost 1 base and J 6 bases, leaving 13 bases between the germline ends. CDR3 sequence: CASSQVGPGLNTIYF. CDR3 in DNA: TGTGCCAGCAGCCAAGTTGGACCCGGCCTAAACACCATATATTTT.

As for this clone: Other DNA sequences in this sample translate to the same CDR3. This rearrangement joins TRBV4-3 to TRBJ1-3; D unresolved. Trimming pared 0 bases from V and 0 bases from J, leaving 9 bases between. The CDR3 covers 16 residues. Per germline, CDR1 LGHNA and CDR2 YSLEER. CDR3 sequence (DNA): TGCGCCAGCAGCCAAGATAGAGGTGACTCTGGAAACACCATATATTTT. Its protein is CASSQDRGDSGNTIYF.